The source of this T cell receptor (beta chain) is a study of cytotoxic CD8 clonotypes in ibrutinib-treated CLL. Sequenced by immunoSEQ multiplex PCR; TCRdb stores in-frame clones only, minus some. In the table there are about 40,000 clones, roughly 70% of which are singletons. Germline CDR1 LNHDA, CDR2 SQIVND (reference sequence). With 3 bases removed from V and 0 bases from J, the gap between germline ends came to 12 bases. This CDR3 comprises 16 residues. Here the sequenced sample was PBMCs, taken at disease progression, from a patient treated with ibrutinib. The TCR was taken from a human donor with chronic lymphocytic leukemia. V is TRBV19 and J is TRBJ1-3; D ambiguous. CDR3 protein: CASSISAVSSGNTIYF. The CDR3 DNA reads TGTGCCAGTAGTATTTCTGCGGTCAGCTCTGGAAACACCATATATTTT.